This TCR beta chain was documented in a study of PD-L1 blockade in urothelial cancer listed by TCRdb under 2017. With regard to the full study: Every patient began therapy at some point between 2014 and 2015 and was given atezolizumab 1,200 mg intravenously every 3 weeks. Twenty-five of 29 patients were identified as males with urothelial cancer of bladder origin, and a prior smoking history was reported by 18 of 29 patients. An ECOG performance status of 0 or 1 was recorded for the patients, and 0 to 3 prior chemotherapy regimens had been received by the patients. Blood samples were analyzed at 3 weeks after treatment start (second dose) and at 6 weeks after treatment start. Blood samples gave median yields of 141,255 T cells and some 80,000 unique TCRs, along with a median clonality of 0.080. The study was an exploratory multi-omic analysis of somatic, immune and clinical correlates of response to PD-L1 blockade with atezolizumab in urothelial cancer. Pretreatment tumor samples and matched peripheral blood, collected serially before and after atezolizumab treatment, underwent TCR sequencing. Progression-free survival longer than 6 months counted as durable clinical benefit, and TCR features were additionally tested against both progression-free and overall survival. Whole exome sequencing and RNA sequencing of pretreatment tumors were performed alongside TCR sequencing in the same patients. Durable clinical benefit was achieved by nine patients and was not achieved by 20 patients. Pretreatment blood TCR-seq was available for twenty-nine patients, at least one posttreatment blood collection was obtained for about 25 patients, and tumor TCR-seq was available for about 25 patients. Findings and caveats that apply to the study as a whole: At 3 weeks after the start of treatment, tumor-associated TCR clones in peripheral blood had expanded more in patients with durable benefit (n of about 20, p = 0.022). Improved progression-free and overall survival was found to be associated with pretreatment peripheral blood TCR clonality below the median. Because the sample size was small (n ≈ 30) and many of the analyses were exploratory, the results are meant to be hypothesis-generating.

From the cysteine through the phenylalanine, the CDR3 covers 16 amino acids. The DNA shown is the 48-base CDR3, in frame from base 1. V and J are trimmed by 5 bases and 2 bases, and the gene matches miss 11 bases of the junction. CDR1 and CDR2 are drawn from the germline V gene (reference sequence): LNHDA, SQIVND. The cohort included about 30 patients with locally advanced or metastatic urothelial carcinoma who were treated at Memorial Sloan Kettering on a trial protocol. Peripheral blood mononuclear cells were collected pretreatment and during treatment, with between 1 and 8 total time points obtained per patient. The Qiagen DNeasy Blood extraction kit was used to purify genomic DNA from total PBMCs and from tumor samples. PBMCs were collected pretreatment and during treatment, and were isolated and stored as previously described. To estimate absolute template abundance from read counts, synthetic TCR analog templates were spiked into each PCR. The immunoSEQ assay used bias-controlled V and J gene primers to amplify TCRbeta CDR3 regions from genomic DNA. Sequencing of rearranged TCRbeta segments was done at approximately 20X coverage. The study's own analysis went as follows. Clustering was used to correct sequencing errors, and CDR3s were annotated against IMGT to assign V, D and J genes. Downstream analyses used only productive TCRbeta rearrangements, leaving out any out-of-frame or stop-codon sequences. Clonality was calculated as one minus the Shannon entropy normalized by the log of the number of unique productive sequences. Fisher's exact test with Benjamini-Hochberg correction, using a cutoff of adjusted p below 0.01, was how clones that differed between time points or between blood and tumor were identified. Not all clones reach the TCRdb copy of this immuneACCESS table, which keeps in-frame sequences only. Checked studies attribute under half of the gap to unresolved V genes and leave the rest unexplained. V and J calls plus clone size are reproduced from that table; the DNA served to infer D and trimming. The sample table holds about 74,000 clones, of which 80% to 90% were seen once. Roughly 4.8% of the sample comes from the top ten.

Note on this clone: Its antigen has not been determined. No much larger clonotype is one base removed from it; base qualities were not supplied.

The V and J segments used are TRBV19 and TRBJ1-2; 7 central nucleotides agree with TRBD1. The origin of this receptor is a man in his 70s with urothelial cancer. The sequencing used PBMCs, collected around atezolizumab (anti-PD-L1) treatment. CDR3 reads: CASSAAFRTGNYGYTF. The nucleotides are TGTGCCAGTAGTGCCGCCTTTCGGACAGGCAACTATGGCTACACCTTC.